The next 21 T cell receptor beta chains were all read from a single sample in a study of cytomegalovirus exposure and HLA in healthy donors. A multiplex PCR was run with 60 Vbeta primers and 13 Jbeta primers. The data were produced by immunoSEQ multiplex PCR, yet TCRdb's version contains in-frame clones alone and is incomplete. The sample records a few hundred thousand clones, 80% being singletons. Sequenced sample: PBMCs. These receptors all stem from a girl aged 2-9 years in good health and CMV-seronegative.

The J gene is TRBJ2-4, the V gene TRBV10-1; 7 bases agree with TRBD1. Trimming took 10 bases from V and 4 from J; bases not matched to a gene: 19. The V gene's germline CDR1 is WNHNN and CDR2 SYGVQD (reference sequence). This CDR3 region has 17 residues. This CDR3 reads CATRLRPTPGQKNIQYF. The CDR3 DNA reads as TGCGCCACTCGCCTCCGACCCACTCCGGGACAGAAAAACATTCAGTACTTC.

DNA of the CDR3: TGTGCCAGCAGCTTAGAGGCAGGGAATCAGCCCCAGCATTTT. This encodes CASSLEAGNQPQHF. This chain connects TRBV7-8 to TRBJ1-5, with D maybe TRBD1 (5 bases). Germline CDR1 is SGHVS and CDR2 is FQNEAQ. The CDR3 is 14 amino acids. V gave up 1 base and J gave up 4 bases, with 8 bases separating them.

This rearrangement joins TRBV27 to TRBJ2-7; 10 bases are a match to TRBD1. The germline CDR1 and CDR2 sequences are MNHEY and SMNVEV (reference sequence). The CDR3 consists of 15 residues. V shed 6 bases and J 4 bases; nucleotides not matched to a gene: 9. CDR3: CASSRTPGQGYEQYF. CDR3 bases: TGTGCCAGCAGCAGAACCCCGGGACAGGGGTACGAGCAGTACTTC.

This sequence joins TRBV4-1 and TRBJ2-1; D perhaps matches TRBD1 (5 bases). CDR1 is MGHRA and CDR2 is YSYEKL in the germline V gene. The CDR3 is 20 residues long. Trimming left V 2 bases short and J 0 bases short, with 23 bases between. CDR3 sequence: CASSQRATGYLPSSYNEQFF. In nucleotides, the CDR3 is TGCGCCAGCAGCCAACGAGCCACAGGTTACTTGCCAAGCTCCTACAATGAGCAGTTCTTC.

The rearrangement joins TRBV7-8 to TRBJ1-2; D ambiguous. Looked up from germline, CDR1 is SGHVS and CDR2 is FQNEAQ. V was pared by 5 bases and J by 4 bases, with 17 bases between. CDR3 length equals 15 residues. CDR3 DNA: TGTGCCAGCAGCCAGAAAGACCGCTCGGGCTATGGCTACACCTTC. This codes for CASSQKDRSGYGYTF.

This rearrangement joins TRBV6-6 to TRBJ1-6; 7 bases fit TRBD1. Unmatched junction bases numbered 5, after V lost 7 bases and J lost 5 bases. CDR1 MNHNY and CDR2 SVGAGI come from the germline V gene (reference sequence). The CDR3 extends over 14 amino acids. CDR3 region: CASKGQLDNSPLHF. The DNA for the CDR3 is TGTGCCAGCAAGGGACAGCTCGATAATTCACCCCTCCACTTT.

The sample holds a few counts of this clone. CDR3 in amino acids: CASSKYLGAYTGELFF. Here the CDR3 DNA reads TGTGCCAGCAGCAAATACCTTGGGGCGTACACCGGGGAGCTGTTTTTT. The chain employs TRBV9 and TRBJ2-2, with D possibly being TRBD1 (5 bases). Germline lookup yields CDR1 SGDLS and CDR2 YYNGEE. The CDR3 is made up of 16 amino acids. V was clipped by 4 bases and J by 3 bases, with 16 bases between them.

In this sample, this clone turned up a few times. The genes are TRBV7-2 and TRBJ2-1, with 9 positions matching TRBD2. Unmatched junction bases numbered 17, after V lost 7 bases and J lost 7 bases. Germline CDR1 reads SGHTA; CDR2 reads FQGNSA. The CDR3 runs 17 residues. The chain's CDR3 is CASNFPPGGRADNEQFF. The CDR3 DNA reads as TGTGCCAGCAACTTTCCCCCGGGCGGGAGGGCCGATAATGAGCAGTTCTTC.

Only a few counts were recorded for this clone. This sequence joins TRBV7-9 and TRBJ2-5; 7 bases match TRBD2. Germline CDR1 reads SEHNR; CDR2 reads FQNEAQ (reference sequence). Unmatched junction bases numbered 10, after V lost 2 bases and J lost 7 bases. The CDR3 extends over 15 amino acids. The DNA of the CDR3 is TGTGCCAGCAGCTTACCGTGGGGAGGGTCTGGGACCCAGTACTTC. This codes for CASSLPWGGSGTQYF.

The V gene is TRBV11-2, the J gene TRBJ2-7, with D perhaps TRBD1 (7 bases). Between the trimmed V and J ends, which lost 4 bases and 4 bases, there was a span of 20 bases. Per germline, CDR1 SGHAT and CDR2 FQNNGV. The CDR3 extends over 16 amino acids. The CDR3 is CASSSLHPGGFYEQYF. In DNA, the CDR3 is TGTGCCAGCAGCTCACTCCACCCAGGGGGGTTTTACGAGCAGTACTTC.

The chain carries TRBV18 and TRBJ2-5; the D gene is possibly TRBD2 (5 bases). Germline CDR1 KGHSH, CDR2 LQKENI. The ends were cut back, 3 bases at V and 2 bases at J, with 7 bases in the middle. CDR3 length: 13 residues. This CDR3 reads CASSPDLQETQYF. CDR3 DNA: TGTGCCAGCTCACCGGACTTACAAGAGACCCAGTACTTC.

This clone was counted between two and nine times. The J gene is TRBJ2-2, the V gene TRBV13; D perhaps matches TRBD1 (6 bases). Trimming removed 2 bases from V and 6 bases from J, with 16 bases in between. CDR1 is PRHDT, CDR2 FYEKMQ, per germline (reference sequence). There are 16 residues in the CDR3. The CDR3 DNA reads as TGTGCCAGCAGCTTATTATGGGGGCGCGCGGCCGGGGAGCTGTTTTTT. Its translation is CASSLLWGRAAGELFF.

This clone showed up just once. This chain links TRBV27 with TRBJ2-5, with D perhaps matching TRBD1 (5 bases). The end of the DNA is better explained by TRBJ2-7, so the J call may be wrong. Germline lookup yields CDR1 MNHEY and CDR2 SMNVEV (reference sequence). The CDR3 length is 15 residues. DNA for the CDR3: TGTGCCAGCAGTTTATCTTCAGGGAAAGGGTACGAGCAGTACTTC. It yields the protein CASSLSSGKGYEQYF.

This clone was seen a handful of times. This chain joins TRBV5-1 and TRBJ2-6, with D tentatively TRBD1 (6 bases). V lost 4 bases to trimming and J lost 1 base, with 6 bases between them. CDR1 is SGHRS, CDR2 YFSETQ, per germline. The CDR3 runs 14 residues. CDR3 bases: TGCGCCAGCAGCGACAGGTCTGGGGCCAACGTCCTGACTTTC. Translating gives CASSDRSGANVLTF.

The chain recombines TRBV28 with TRBJ2-7; no clear D gene. This CDR3 contains 12 residues. V dropped 9 bases and J dropped 2 bases, with 11 bases sitting between them. Germline CDR1 reads MDHEN; CDR2 reads SYDVKM. CDR3 DNA sequence: TGTGCCAGTTCGAATTCGGCCTACGAGCAGTACTTC. Translating gives CASSNSAYEQYF.

This clone was seen a single time. This same CDR3 is encoded by further DNA sequences in the sample. The chain links TRBV5-6 to TRBJ2-7; D not resolved. The germline V gene encodes CDR1 SGHDT and CDR2 YYEEEE. Trimming cost V 0 bases and J 1 base, with 5 bases left between them. The CDR3 consists of 13 residues. The CDR3 nucleotides are TGTGCCAGCAGCTTGGGGGCTTCCTACGAGCAGTACTTC. Amino acid sequence: CASSLGASYEQYF.

This clone was found a few times. V is TRBV5-1 and J is TRBJ1-4; 8 bases match TRBD1. The germline V gene has CDR1 SGHRS and CDR2 YFSETQ. V was pared by 7 bases and J by 2 bases, with 7 bases of the junction left unmatched. This CDR3 comprises 15 residues. The CDR3 nucleotides read TGCGCCAGCGCCCGGGACAGGCCGACTAATGAAAAACTGTTTTTT. Amino acids: CASARDRPTNEKLFF.

The chain combines TRBV19 with TRBJ1-5; D not certain. CDR3 size: 13 residues. Trimming cost V 1 base and J 6 bases, with 7 bases left between them. Germline lookup yields CDR1 LNHDA and CDR2 SQIVND (reference sequence). The CDR3 nucleotides are TGTGCCAGTAGTATAGGACAACGTCAGCCCCAGCATTTT. Protein product: CASSIGQRQPQHF.

Only one count was recorded for this clone. The rearrangement joins TRBV5-1 to TRBJ1-2; D may be TRBD1 (6 bases). Trimming pared 0 bases from V and 2 bases from J, leaving 11 bases between. The CDR3 sequence is 15 residues long. The germline V gene encodes CDR1 SGHRS and CDR2 YFSETQ. The CDR3 sequence: CASSLGLTGNYGYTF. CDR3 DNA: TGCGCCAGCAGCTTGGGGCTCACAGGGAACTATGGCTACACCTTC. Full variable domain (remainder filled in from reference TRBV5-1 and TRBJ1-2): KAGVTQTPRYLIKTRGQQVTLSCSPISGHRSVSWYQQTPGQGLQFLFEYFSETQRNKGNFPGRFSGRQFSNSRSEMNVSTLELGDSALYLCASSLGLTGNYGYTFGSGTRLTVV.

DNA for the CDR3: TGTGCCAGTAGTATATCTAGCGGGGGTTACGAGCAGTACTTC. It translates to CASSISSGGYEQYF. The V and J genes are TRBV19 and TRBJ2-7, with 10 positions matching TRBD2. The CDR3 sequence is 14 residues long. J lost 4 bases, V lost 2 bases, and 2 bases had no gene match. Germline V lookup: CDR1 LNHDA, CDR2 SQIVND (reference sequence).

The V call is TRBV6-1, the J call TRBJ1-1; a weak D match, TRBD1 (5 bases). V lost 4 bases, J lost 4 bases, and 13 bases lay in between. CDR1 and CDR2 (germline): MNHNS, SASEGT. CDR3 length equals 14 residues. The CDR3 reads CASSGTILGTEAFF. The CDR3, as DNA: TGTGCCAGCAGTGGGACAATTCTAGGCACTGAAGCTTTCTTT.